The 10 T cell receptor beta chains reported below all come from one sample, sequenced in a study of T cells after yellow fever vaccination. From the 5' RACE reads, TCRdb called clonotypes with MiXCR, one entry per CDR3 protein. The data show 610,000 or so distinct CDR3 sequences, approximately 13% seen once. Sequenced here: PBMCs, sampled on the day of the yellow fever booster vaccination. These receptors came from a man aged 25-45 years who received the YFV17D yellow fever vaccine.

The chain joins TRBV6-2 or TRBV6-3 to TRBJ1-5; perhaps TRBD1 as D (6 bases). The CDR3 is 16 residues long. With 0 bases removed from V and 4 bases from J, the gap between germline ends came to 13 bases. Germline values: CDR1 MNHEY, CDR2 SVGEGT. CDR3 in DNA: TGTGCCAGCAGTTACTCTTCAGGGGTAAGGAATCAGCCCCAGCATTTT. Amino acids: CASSYSSGVRNQPQHF.

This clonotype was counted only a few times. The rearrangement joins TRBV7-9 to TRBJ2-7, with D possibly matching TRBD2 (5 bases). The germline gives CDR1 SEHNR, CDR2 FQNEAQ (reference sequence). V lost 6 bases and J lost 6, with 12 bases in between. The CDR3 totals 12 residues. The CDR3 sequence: CASSSGIGEQYF. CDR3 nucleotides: TGTGCCAGCAGTTCCGGGATTGGCGAGCAGTACTTC.

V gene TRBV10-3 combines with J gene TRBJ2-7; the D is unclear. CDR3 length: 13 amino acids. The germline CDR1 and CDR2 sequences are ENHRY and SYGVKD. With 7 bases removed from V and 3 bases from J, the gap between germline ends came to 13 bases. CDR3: CAITDDSDYEQYF. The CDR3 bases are TGTGCCATCACAGATGACTCGGACTACGAGCAGTACTTC.

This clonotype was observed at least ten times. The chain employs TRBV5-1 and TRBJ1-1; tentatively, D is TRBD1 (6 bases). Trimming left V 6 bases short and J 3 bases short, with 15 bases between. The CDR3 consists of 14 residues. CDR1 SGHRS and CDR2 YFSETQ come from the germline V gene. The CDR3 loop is CASKGGTGYTEAFF. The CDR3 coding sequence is TGCGCCAGCAAGGGTGGTACAGGGTACACTGAAGCTTTCTTT.

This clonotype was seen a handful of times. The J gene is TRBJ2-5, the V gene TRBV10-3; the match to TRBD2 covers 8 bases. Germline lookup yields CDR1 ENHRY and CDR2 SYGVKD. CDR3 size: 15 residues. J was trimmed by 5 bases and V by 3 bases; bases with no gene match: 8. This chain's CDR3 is CAISENQAGVETQYF. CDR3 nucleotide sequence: TGTGCCATCAGTGAAAATCAAGCGGGAGTTGAGACCCAGTACTTC.

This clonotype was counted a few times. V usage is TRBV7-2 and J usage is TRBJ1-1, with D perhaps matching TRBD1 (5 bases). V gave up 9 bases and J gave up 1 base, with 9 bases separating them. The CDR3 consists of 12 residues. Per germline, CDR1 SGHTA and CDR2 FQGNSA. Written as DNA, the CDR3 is TGTGCCAGTAGGGGCGCGAACACTGAAGCTTTCTTT. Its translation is CASRGANTEAFF.

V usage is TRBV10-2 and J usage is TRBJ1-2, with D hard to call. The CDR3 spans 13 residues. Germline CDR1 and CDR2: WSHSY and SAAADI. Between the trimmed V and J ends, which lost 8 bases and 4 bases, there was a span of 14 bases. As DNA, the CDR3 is TGCGCCAGCGGAAACGGGGAGATCTATGGCTACACCTTC. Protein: CASGNGEIYGYTF.

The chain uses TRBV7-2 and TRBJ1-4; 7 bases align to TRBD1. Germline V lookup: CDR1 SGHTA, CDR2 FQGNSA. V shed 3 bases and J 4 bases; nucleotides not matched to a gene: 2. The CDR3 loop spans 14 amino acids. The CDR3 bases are TGTGCCAGCAGCTTCCGGGACAGTAATGAAAAACTGTTTTTT. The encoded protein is CASSFRDSNEKLFF.

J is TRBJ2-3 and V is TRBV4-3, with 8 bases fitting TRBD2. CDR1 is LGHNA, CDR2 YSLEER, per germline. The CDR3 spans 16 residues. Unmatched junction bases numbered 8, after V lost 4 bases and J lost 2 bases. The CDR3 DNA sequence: TGCGCCAGCAGCCGACGGGCAGCGGGAGTCACAGATACGCAGTATTTT. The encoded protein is CASSRRAAGVTDTQYF.

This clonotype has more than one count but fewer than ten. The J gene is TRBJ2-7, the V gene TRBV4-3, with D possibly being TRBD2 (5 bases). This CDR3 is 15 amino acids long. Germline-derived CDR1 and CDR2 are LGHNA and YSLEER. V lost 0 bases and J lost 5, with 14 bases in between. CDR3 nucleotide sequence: TGCGCCAGCAGCCAAGAATTGTGGACGGGGAACGAGCAGTACTTC. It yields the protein CASSQELWTGNEQYF.